This T cell receptor (beta chain) was obtained from a study of T cell repertoires in cytomegalovirus infection. Study at large: An indication of both CMV infection and matching HLA type came from public TCR beta signatures.

TCRdb passed the reads through MiXCR, listing each CDR3 protein once. Of 250,000 to 350,000 distinct CDR3 sequences in the sample, about a quarter were seen once. Points on this clonotype: What it binds is unknown.

Points from the study as a whole: HLA-C-restricted CMV-specific TCR beta clonotypes were dominant in the ex vivo response.

The sample consisted of PBMCs. The clonotype was recovered from a human donor in good health (CMV status not recorded). Some clones in this sample may be carry-over from other donors' samples.

In nucleotides, the CDR3 is TGTGCCCTATCCTCGGCGGGGGATACGCAGTATTTT. Translation gives CALSSAGDTQYF. V usage is TRBV10-3 and J usage is TRBJ2-3, with D perhaps TRBD2 (6 bases). CDR1 and CDR2 from the germline V gene are ENHRY and SYGVKD. V lost 11 bases, J lost 6 bases, and 15 bases lay in between. The CDR3 runs to 12 residues.